These T cell receptor beta chains were read from a single sample in a study of read filtering for tumor transcriptome and immune sequencing. In TCRdb, the reads were re-called with MiXCR into one record per CDR3 protein. This sample has over 50,000 distinct CDR3 sequences; roughly 14% occur once, and the top ten carry roughly 41%. The sequencing sample was made of a population of CD138-negative cells sorted from bone marrow. These receptors came from a donor aged 40 or older with multiple myeloma. Both conserved end residues are part of each CDR3. The D gene is left open where the match is weak. Clone size appears in some rows only: once, few, many, or a class for an expanded clone.

clone size: many
V gene: TRBV6-1
J gene: TRBJ1-2
CDR3 length: 18
D gene: TRBD1
CDR3 protein: CASPWRWDRGRNSYGYTF
CDR3 DNA: TGTGCCAGCCCCTGGAGGTGGGACAGGGGGCGCAATTCATATGGCTACACCTTC

clone size: -
V gene: TRBV12-5
J gene: TRBJ1-5
CDR3 length: 16
D gene: TRBD1
CDR3 protein: CASGLNRGSSNQPQHF
CDR3 DNA: TGTGCTAGTGGGCTAAACAGGGGAAGCAGCAATCAGCCCCAGCATTTT

clone size: -
V gene: TRBV11-1
J gene: TRBJ2-1
CDR3 length: 16
D gene: -
CDR3 protein: CASTPWGVGSYNEQFF
CDR3 DNA: TGTGCCAGCACCCCATGGGGAGTGGGCAGCTACAATGAGCAGTTCTTC

clone size: few
V gene: TRBV27
J gene: TRBJ1-1
CDR3 length: 14
D gene: -
CDR3 protein: CASSYGGGETEAFF
CDR3 DNA: TGTGCCAGCAGTTACGGGGGAGGCGAAACTGAAGCTTTCTTT

clone size: -
V gene: TRBV6-1
J gene: TRBJ1-1
CDR3 length: 12
D gene: -
CDR3 protein: CASRTAREQAFF
CDR3 DNA: TGTGCCAGCAGGACAGCCAGGGAACAAGCTTTCTTT

clone size: few
V gene: TRBV18
J gene: TRBJ2-7
CDR3 length: 14
D gene: TRBD2
CDR3 protein: CASSRGLAEGEQYF
CDR3 DNA: TGTGCCAGCTCACGAGGACTAGCGGAGGGGGAGCAGTACTTC

clone size: many
V gene: TRBV5-1
J gene: TRBJ1-6
CDR3 length: 16
D gene: -
CDR3 protein: CASSLEGTGHNSPLHF
CDR3 DNA: TGCGCCAGCAGCTTGGAAGGGACGGGGCATAATTCACCCCTCCACTTT

clone size: few
V gene: TRBV15
J gene: TRBJ1-1
CDR3 length: 11
D gene: -
CDR3 protein: CATSRGYEAFF
CDR3 DNA: TGTGCCACCAGCAGAGGCTATGAAGCTTTCTTT

clone size: many
V gene: TRBV24-1
J gene: TRBJ2-5
CDR3 length: 16
D gene: TRBD2
CDR3 protein: CATSDLASGSQETQYF
CDR3 DNA: TGTGCCACCAGTGATTTGGCTAGCGGGAGTCAAGAGACCCAGTACTTC

clone size: -
V gene: TRBV28
J gene: TRBJ2-2
CDR3 length: 13
D gene: -
CDR3 protein: CASSATSYRELFF
CDR3 DNA: TGTGCCAGCAGTGCTACTAGCTACCGGGAGCTGTTTTTT

clone size: -
V gene: TRBV18
J gene: TRBJ2-1
CDR3 length: 14
D gene: -
CDR3 protein: CASSQTSPYNEQFF
CDR3 DNA: TGTGCCAGCTCACAAACTAGCCCCTACAATGAGCAGTTCTTC

clone size: many
V gene: TRBV27
J gene: TRBJ1-6
CDR3 length: 17
D gene: -
CDR3 protein: CASNRGTASSYNSPLHF
CDR3 DNA: TGTGCCAGCAACCGAGGGACGGCTAGCTCCTATAATTCACCCCTCCACTTT

clone size: -
V gene: TRBV19
J gene: TRBJ1-5
CDR3 length: 14
D gene: -
CDR3 protein: CASRTGSSNQPQHF
CDR3 DNA: TGTGCCAGTAGAACAGGGAGTAGCAATCAGCCCCAGCATTTT

clone size: many
V gene: TRBV7-2
J gene: TRBJ1-2
CDR3 length: 13
D gene: -
CDR3 protein: CASSLAKIYGYTF
CDR3 DNA: TGTGCCAGCAGCTTAGCCAAGATCTATGGCTACACCTTC

clone size: many
V gene: TRBV10-3
J gene: TRBJ2-7
CDR3 length: 13
D gene: TRBD2
CDR3 protein: CAIFGGSPYEQYF
CDR3 DNA: TGTGCCATCTTCGGCGGGAGTCCCTACGAGCAGTACTTC

clone size: few
V gene: TRBV6-4
J gene: TRBJ2-3
CDR3 length: 13
D gene: -
CDR3 protein: CASSEDQGDTQYF
CDR3 DNA: TGTGCCAGCAGTGAAGATCAAGGGGATACGCAGTATTTT

clone size: many
V gene: TRBV3-1
J gene: TRBJ2-1
CDR3 length: 17
D gene: -
CDR3 protein: CASSQDPAVSSYNEQFF
CDR3 DNA: TGTGCCAGCAGCCAAGACCCTGCGGTAAGCTCCTACAATGAGCAGTTCTTC

clone size: many
V gene: TRBV20-1
J gene: TRBJ2-1
CDR3 length: 18
D gene: TRBD2
CDR3 protein: CSARGGTSGTRSYNEQFF
CDR3 DNA: TGCAGTGCTAGAGGCGGGACTAGCGGGACCCGCTCCTACAATGAGCAGTTCTTC

clone size: -
V gene: TRBV29-1
J gene: TRBJ2-7
CDR3 length: 12
D gene: -
CDR3 protein: CSVVDGTYEQYF
CDR3 DNA: TGCAGCGTTGTCGACGGGACCTACGAGCAGTACTTC

clone size: many
V gene: TRBV3-1
J gene: TRBJ1-4
CDR3 length: 15
D gene: -
CDR3 protein: CASSRTLDTNEKLFF
CDR3 DNA: TGTGCCAGCAGTCGCACGTTGGATACTAATGAAAAACTGTTTTTT

clone size: many
V gene: TRBV7-2
J gene: TRBJ1-2
CDR3 length: 14
D gene: -
CDR3 protein: CASSLGERRTGYTF
CDR3 DNA: TGTGCCAGCAGCTTAGGGGAGAGACGGACAGGCTACACCTTC

clone size: -
V gene: TRBV29-1
J gene: TRBJ2-1
CDR3 length: 15
D gene: -
CDR3 protein: CSVGRAETLRNEQFF
CDR3 DNA: TGCAGCGTTGGCCGCGCGGAGACCCTCCGCAATGAGCAGTTCTTC

clone size: -
V gene: TRBV12-5
J gene: TRBJ2-1
CDR3 length: 15
D gene: -
CDR3 protein: CASGLSGDCYNEQFF
CDR3 DNA: TGTGCTAGTGGTCTGTCTGGGGATTGCTACAACGAGCAGTTCTTC

clone size: many
V gene: TRBV24-1
J gene: TRBJ2-3
CDR3 length: 17
D gene: -
CDR3 protein: CATSGLRKETSTDTQYF
CDR3 DNA: TGTGCCACCAGTGGGCTAAGGAAGGAGACTAGCACAGATACGCAGTATTTT

clone size: many
V gene: TRBV4-3
J gene: TRBJ1-2
CDR3 length: 14
D gene: -
CDR3 protein: CASSQDNQGYGYTF
CDR3 DNA: TGCGCCAGCAGCCAAGATAACCAAGGCTATGGCTACACCTTC

clone size: many
V gene: TRBV6-4
J gene: TRBJ1-1
CDR3 length: 14
D gene: -
CDR3 protein: CATRKTDLNTEAFF
CDR3 DNA: TGTGCCACCAGGAAGACAGATCTGAACACTGAAGCTTTCTTT

clone size: many
V gene: TRBV12-3/TRBV12-4
J gene: TRBJ1-5
CDR3 length: 15
D gene: TRBD1
CDR3 protein: CASSPATGGRQPQHF
CDR3 DNA: TGTGCCAGCAGCCCTGCGACAGGGGGCAGACAGCCCCAGCATTTT

clone size: many
V gene: TRBV6-6
J gene: TRBJ2-1
CDR3 length: 14
D gene: TRBD2
CDR3 protein: CASRTPTSGNEQFF
CDR3 DNA: TGTGCCAGCAGAACCCCTACTAGCGGGAATGAGCAGTTCTTC

clone size: many
V gene: TRBV7-3
J gene: TRBJ2-2
CDR3 length: 14
D gene: -
CDR3 protein: CASSLSSNTGELFF
CDR3 DNA: TGTGCCAGCAGCTTAAGCTCGAACACCGGGGAGCTGTTTTTT

clone size: many
V gene: TRBV9
J gene: TRBJ2-2
CDR3 length: 17
D gene: TRBD1
CDR3 protein: CASSPRTETGGIGELFF
CDR3 DNA: TGTGCCAGCAGCCCACGCACCGAGACAGGGGGGATCGGGGAGCTGTTTTTT

clone size: many
V gene: TRBV5-1
J gene: TRBJ2-1
CDR3 length: 16
D gene: TRBD2
CDR3 protein: CASSLELAGANNEQFF
CDR3 DNA: TGCGCCAGCAGCTTGGAACTAGCGGGAGCAAACAATGAGCAGTTCTTC

clone size: many
V gene: TRBV12-3/TRBV12-4
J gene: TRBJ2-5
CDR3 length: 21
D gene: TRBD1
CDR3 protein: CASASVLGTSNPGGGGETQYF
CDR3 DNA: TGTGCCAGCGCTTCGGTGTTAGGCACAAGCAACCCAGGGGGCGGTGGGGAGACCCAGTACTTC

clone size: -
V gene: TRBV12-3/TRBV12-4
J gene: TRBJ1-5
CDR3 length: 15
D gene: TRBD1
CDR3 protein: CASSATGGSNQPQHF
CDR3 DNA: TGTGCCAGCAGCGCGACAGGGGGTAGCAATCAGCCCCAGCATTTT

clone size: many
V gene: TRBV7-2
J gene: TRBJ2-7
CDR3 length: 14
D gene: -
CDR3 protein: CASSPTLLNYEQYF
CDR3 DNA: TGTGCCAGCAGCCCGACTCTGTTAAATTACGAGCAGTACTTC

clone size: many
V gene: TRBV29-1
J gene: TRBJ1-1
CDR3 length: 13
D gene: -
CDR3 protein: CSVAQSGASEAFF
CDR3 DNA: TGCAGCGTAGCGCAATCTGGGGCATCTGAAGCTTTCTTT

clone size: many
V gene: TRBV29-1
J gene: TRBJ1-2
CDR3 length: 13
D gene: TRBD1
CDR3 protein: CSVVSGGYDGYTF
CDR3 DNA: TGCAGCGTTGTCTCAGGGGGCTACGATGGCTACACCTTC

clone size: -
V gene: TRBV24-1
J gene: TRBJ2-1
CDR3 length: 15
D gene: TRBD1
CDR3 protein: CATSEGDSLCNEQFF
CDR3 DNA: TGTGCCACCAGTGAGGGGGACAGCCTCTGCAATGAGCAGTTCTTC

clone size: -
V gene: TRBV29-1
J gene: TRBJ2-1
CDR3 length: 16
D gene: -
CDR3 protein: CSVGALRGARYNEQFF
CDR3 DNA: TGCAGCGTTGGGGCACTCAGGGGAGCCAGGTACAATGAGCAGTTCTTC

clone size: -
V gene: TRBV12-3/TRBV12-4
J gene: TRBJ2-1
CDR3 length: 17
D gene: TRBD2
CDR3 protein: CASSSNLAGGFYNEQFF
CDR3 DNA: TGTGCCAGCAGTTCAAATTTAGCGGGAGGATTTTATAATGAGCAGTTCTTC

clone size: many
V gene: TRBV6-6
J gene: TRBJ1-2
CDR3 length: 13
D gene: TRBD1
CDR3 protein: CASSPGQDPRYTF
CDR3 DNA: TGTGCCAGCAGCCCCGGACAGGATCCTCGCTACACCTTC

clone size: few
V gene: TRBV29-1
J gene: TRBJ2-2
CDR3 length: 12
D gene: -
CDR3 protein: CSVRDYTGELFF
CDR3 DNA: TGCAGCGTTAGGGATTACACCGGGGAGCTGTTTTTT

clone size: many
V gene: TRBV27
J gene: TRBJ2-4
CDR3 length: 15
D gene: -
CDR3 protein: CASSTSNGAKNIQYF
CDR3 DNA: TGTGCCAGCAGCACTAGCAACGGAGCCAAAAACATTCAGTACTTC

clone size: -
V gene: TRBV12-3/TRBV12-4
J gene: TRBJ2-3
CDR3 length: 14
D gene: TRBD2
CDR3 protein: CASSAAGRTDTQYF
CDR3 DNA: TGTGCCAGCTCTGCCGCCGGGAGGACAGATACGCAGTATTTT

clone size: many
V gene: TRBV29-1
J gene: TRBJ1-2
CDR3 length: 13
D gene: -
CDR3 protein: CSVEVGGNYGYTF
CDR3 DNA: TGCAGCGTTGAAGTGGGGGGGAACTATGGCTACACCTTC

clone size: -
V gene: TRBV3-1
J gene: TRBJ2-1
CDR3 length: 17
D gene: TRBD2
CDR3 protein: CASSPGTGGISYNEQFF
CDR3 DNA: TGTGCCAGCAGCCCCGGAACGGGAGGGATCTCCTACAATGAGCAGTTCTTC

clone size: few
V gene: TRBV24-1
J gene: TRBJ1-5
CDR3 length: 15
D gene: TRBD1
CDR3 protein: CATQSDRGPNQPQHF
CDR3 DNA: TGTGCCACCCAGTCCGACAGGGGCCCGAATCAGCCCCAGCATTTT

clone size: many
V gene: TRBV12-3/TRBV12-4
J gene: TRBJ2-1
CDR3 length: 13
D gene: TRBD2
CDR3 protein: CASRNSGGNEQFF
CDR3 DNA: TGTGCCAGCAGGAACAGCGGGGGGAATGAGCAGTTCTTC

clone size: few
V gene: TRBV7-2
J gene: TRBJ2-7
CDR3 length: 14
D gene: -
CDR3 protein: CASSLVADRYEQYF
CDR3 DNA: TGTGCCAGCAGCTTAGTTGCGGACCGATACGAGCAGTACTTC

clone size: many
V gene: TRBV6-5
J gene: TRBJ1-3
CDR3 length: 15
D gene: -
CDR3 protein: CASRLTVNPGNTIYF
CDR3 DNA: TGTGCCAGCAGGTTGACAGTGAACCCTGGAAACACCATATATTTT

clone size: -
V gene: TRBV7-2
J gene: TRBJ1-3
CDR3 length: 15
D gene: -
CDR3 protein: CASSLAGSRGNTIYF
CDR3 DNA: TGTGCCAGCAGCTTAGCGGGGTCACGAGGAAACACCATATATTTT

clone size: many
V gene: TRBV29-1
J gene: TRBJ2-2
CDR3 length: 15
D gene: -
CDR3 protein: CSVATLGRGTGELFF
CDR3 DNA: TGCAGCGTTGCAACTCTAGGTAGAGGCACCGGGGAGCTGTTTTTT

clone size: many
V gene: TRBV5-1
J gene: TRBJ2-3
CDR3 length: 14
D gene: -
CDR3 protein: CASSDPAVTDTQYF
CDR3 DNA: TGCGCCAGCAGCGATCCAGCGGTCACAGATACGCAGTATTTT

clone size: -
V gene: TRBV29-1
J gene: TRBJ1-1
CDR3 length: 13
D gene: -
CDR3 protein: CSVEMGTSTEAFF
CDR3 DNA: TGCAGCGTTGAAATGGGGACGAGCACTGAAGCTTTCTTT

clone size: many
V gene: TRBV30
J gene: TRBJ2-1
CDR3 length: 8
D gene: -
CDR3 protein: CASDEQFF
CDR3 DNA: TGTGCCTCGGATGAGCAGTTCTTC

clone size: many
V gene: TRBV6-1
J gene: TRBJ1-2
CDR3 length: 14
D gene: TRBD1
CDR3 protein: CASRVAGTGDGYTF
CDR3 DNA: TGTGCCAGCAGAGTCGCCGGGACAGGGGACGGCTACACCTTC

clone size: few
V gene: TRBV7-2
J gene: TRBJ2-7
CDR3 length: 15
D gene: -
CDR3 protein: CASSLGPSSDYEQYF
CDR3 DNA: TGTGCCAGCAGCTTAGGGCCCTCGTCCGATTACGAGCAGTACTTC

clone size: many
V gene: TRBV28
J gene: TRBJ1-4
CDR3 length: 15
D gene: -
CDR3 protein: CASSFFGTSGEKLFF
CDR3 DNA: TGTGCCAGCAGTTTTTTTGGGACCTCTGGTGAAAAACTGTTTTTT

clone size: many
V gene: TRBV19
J gene: TRBJ2-3
CDR3 length: 17
D gene: -
CDR3 protein: CASSDWDSPGATDTQYF
CDR3 DNA: TGTGCCAGTAGTGATTGGGACTCCCCAGGCGCCACAGATACGCAGTATTTT

clone size: many
V gene: TRBV10-3
J gene: TRBJ1-1
CDR3 length: 13
D gene: -
CDR3 protein: CAISEPVGTEAFF
CDR3 DNA: TGTGCCATCAGTGAGCCTGTGGGGACTGAAGCTTTCTTT